The 32 T cell receptor beta chains listed next were all sequenced from one sample in a study of blood T cell repertoires in COVID-19. The repertoire was sequenced with immunoSEQ multiplex PCR; TCRdb's copy has only in-frame clones and lacks some. The sample lists some 190,000 clones, around 85% occurring once. Sequencing was done on a sample of peripheral blood. The receptor set was obtained from a woman between 45 and 60 years old with acute or convalescent COVID-19.

This chain links TRBV28 with TRBJ2-7; no definite D call. Germline assignment: CDR1 MDHEN and CDR2 SYDVKM. The CDR3 consists of 11 residues. V was shortened by 8 bases and J by 3 bases, with 8 bases between the two germline ends. The CDR3 coding sequence is TGTGCCAGCGAGGCACTCTACGAGCAGTACTTC. It is translated as CASEALYEQYF.

V gene TRBV6-5 combines with J gene TRBJ1-6; D unresolved. This CDR3 has 13 amino acids. With 7 bases removed from V and 5 bases from J, the gap between germline ends came to 9 bases. Germline-derived CDR1 and CDR2 are MNHEY and SVGAGI. The CDR3 protein is CASMGGNNSPLHF. CDR3 DNA sequence: TGTGCCAGCATGGGAGGGAATAATTCACCCCTCCACTTT.

In its sample, this clone was seen a few times. The rearrangement uses TRBV28 and TRBJ2-1; 11 bases are shared with TRBD2. Germline-derived CDR1 and CDR2 are MDHEN and SYDVKM. This CDR3 spans 16 amino acids. The V and J ends lost 6 bases and 5 bases, in that order; junction bases with no gene match: 9. The CDR3 DNA reads as TGTGCCAGCAGACCCACTAGCGGGAGATTCCACAATGAGCAGTTCTTC. This gives the protein CASRPTSGRFHNEQFF.

The chain uses TRBV30 and TRBJ2-6; unclear D gene. This CDR3 comprises 13 residues. V was cut by 7 bases and J by 0 bases, with 7 bases left in between. CDR1 is GTSNPN, CDR2 SVGIG, per germline (reference sequence). The CDR3 is CALRSSGANVLTF. In DNA, the CDR3 is TGTGCCTTGCGGAGCTCTGGGGCCAACGTCCTGACTTTC.

This clone appeared once. The chain recombines TRBV6-5 with TRBJ2-1, with 9 bases fitting TRBD2. The CDR3 extends over 15 amino acids. Germline CDR1 is MNHEY and CDR2 is SVGAGI. Germline trimming cut 8 bases from V and 4 bases from J; bases unmatched to any gene: 9. The CDR3 region has the DNA TGTGCCAGCGGGGTAAGAGCGGGAGGATACAATGAGCAGTTCTTC. Residues: CASGVRAGGYNEQFF.

The chain recombines TRBV4-3 with TRBJ2-7, with 8 positions matching TRBD1. Losses at the gene ends were 6 bases for V and 5 bases for J; bases not matched to a gene: 6. CDR3 length: 13 residues. Germline V gene data show CDR1 as LGHNA and CDR2 as YSLEER. The CDR3 DNA follows: TGCGCCAGCAGACCGGACAGGGTGGACGAGCAGTACTTC. It encodes CASRPDRVDEQYF.

This chain connects TRBV19 to TRBJ1-6; 7 bases are shared with TRBD1. The J segment lost 8 bases and the V segment lost 5 bases, leaving 9 bases of the junction unmatched. The CDR3 has 15 residues. Germline-derived CDR1 and CDR2 are LNHDA and SQIVND (reference sequence). The CDR3 sequence is CASSPPGQIYSPLHF. The CDR3 bases are TGTGCCAGTAGTCCCCCGGGACAGATCTATTCACCCCTCCACTTT.

The chain has TRBV6-6 and TRBJ1-6; tentatively, D is TRBD1 (5 bases). V shed 7 bases and J shed 11 bases, with 18 bases lying between them. CDR1 and CDR2 from the germline V gene are MNHNY and SVGAGI (reference sequence). CDR3 length: 14 residues. This chain's CDR3 is CASTDTGLPPPLHF. The CDR3 nucleotides read TGTGCCAGCACCGACACGGGACTGCCGCCACCCCTCCACTTT.

The chain links TRBV27 to TRBJ2-1, with TRBD1 identical over 10 bases. Germline CDR1 is MNHEY and CDR2 is SMNVEV (reference sequence). The CDR3 runs 16 residues. Trimming took 3 bases from V and 8 from J; bases not matched to a gene: 10. The CDR3 region has the DNA TGTGCCAGCAGTTTTCCACCGGGACAGGGGTTGCATGAGCAGTTCTTC. It codes for CASSFPPGQGLHEQFF.

The chain has TRBV10-1 and TRBJ2-1; 11 bases are a match to TRBD2. In germline, CDR1 is WNHNN, CDR2 SYGVQD (reference sequence). The CDR3 spans 15 residues. The trim removed 6 bases at V and 2 bases at J, leaving 3 bases unmatched. CDR3 bases: TGCGCCAGCAGCACTAGCGGGGGACCCTACAATGAGCAGTTCTTC. Protein sequence: CASSTSGGPYNEQFF.

This chain connects TRBV18 to TRBJ1-3, with a possible D match to TRBD1 (5 bases). Trimming took 2 bases from V and 1 from J, leaving 9 bases between them. Germline V gives CDR1 KGHSH, CDR2 LQKENI. The CDR3 sequence is 15 residues long. The CDR3 sequence is CASSPTGGSGNTIYF. CDR3 sequence (DNA): TGTGCCAGCTCACCAACTGGGGGGTCTGGAAACACCATATATTTT.

This sequence joins TRBV29-1 and TRBJ2-7; 9 bases fit TRBD1. This CDR3 contains 13 residues. Germline V gene sequence: CDR1 SQVTM, CDR2 ANQGSEA. The J segment lost 2 bases and the V segment lost 4 bases, leaving 3 bases of the junction unmatched. The chain's CDR3 is CSVAGDRAYEQYF. CDR3 bases: TGCAGCGTTGCCGGGGACAGGGCCTACGAGCAGTACTTC.

This clone occurred a few times. The chain carries TRBV6-2 or TRBV6-3 and TRBJ1-1; D unresolved. The V end was cut by 4 bases, the J end by 4 bases, with 16 bases between. CDR3 length equals 15 residues. The V gene's germline CDR1 is MNHEY and CDR2 SVGEGT. CDR3 region: CASSSPGLAGTEAFF. CDR3 in DNA: TGTGCCAGCAGTTCCCCCGGCCTTGCGGGCACTGAAGCTTTCTTT.

As to this clone: This CDR3 is also generated by other DNA sequences in the sample. V and J are TRBV7-2 and TRBJ1-6; D remains unclear. CDR3 size: 15 residues. CDR1 and CDR2 (germline): SGHTA, FQGNSA. V dropped 3 bases and J dropped 0 bases, with 6 bases sitting between them. The CDR3 sequence: CASSFPGSYNSPLHF. The CDR3, as DNA: TGTGCCAGCAGCTTTCCCGGCTCCTATAATTCACCCCTCCACTTT.

In DNA form, the CDR3 reads TGTGCCAGCCTTCCATATACGGGAACCGGGGAGCTGTTTTTT. This encodes CASLPYTGTGELFF. The chain uses TRBV27 and TRBJ2-2; a possible D gene is TRBD2 (5 bases). The CDR3 sequence is 14 residues long. CDR1 and CDR2 (germline): MNHEY, SMNVEV (reference sequence). Deletions cut 8 bases from V and 5 bases from J, with 15 bases between.

This clone has a single count. This chain links TRBV10-2 with TRBJ1-6; 7 bases map to TRBD1. CDR3 length equals 14 residues. Losses at the gene ends were 4 bases for V and 9 bases for J; bases not matched to a gene: 6. The germline gives CDR1 WSHSY, CDR2 SAAADI. The CDR3 is CASSGTGRSSPLHF. In nucleotides, the CDR3 is TGCGCCAGCAGTGGGACAGGTCGGAGTTCACCCCTCCACTTT.

This chain links TRBV15 with TRBJ1-6; 9 nucleotides line up with TRBD1. After removal of 8 bases from V and 9 bases from J, the junction contained 20 bases not matched to a gene. This CDR3 comprises 18 residues. Germline CDR1 LNHNV, CDR2 YYDKDF (reference sequence). In DNA form, the CDR3 reads TGTGCCACCGGAGGAGGACAGGGGAGAGTCGATTACCTTTCACCCCTCCACTTT. As protein: CATGGGQGRVDYLSPLHF.

The chain combines TRBV19 with TRBJ2-2; TRBD1 agrees at 8 bases. From germline, CDR1 is LNHDA and CDR2 SQIVND (reference sequence). There are 15 residues in the CDR3. V shed 10 bases, J shed 5 bases, and the junction held 12 bases outside the gene matches. In DNA form, the CDR3 reads TGTGCCACCTCTTCCACAGGGGGTGGAACCGGGGAGCTGTTTTTT. Translation: CATSSTGGGTGELFF.

The gene calls are TRBV10-1 and TRBJ1-2; D gene ambiguous. CDR3 length: 13 residues. Germline V gene lookup returns CDR1 WNHNN and CDR2 SYGVQD (reference sequence). Deletions cut 2 bases from V and 4 bases from J, with 8 bases between. The CDR3 coding sequence is TGCGCCAGCAGTGAGAAGAGGAGCTATGGCTACACCTTC. The encoded protein is CASSEKRSYGYTF.

There are a few counts of this clone. The gene calls are TRBV11-2 and TRBJ2-1; tentatively, D is TRBD1 (6 bases). The germline V and J ends were trimmed by 6 bases and 0 bases, with 12 bases remaining between them. This CDR3 region has 15 residues. CDR1 and CDR2 from the germline V gene are SGHAT and FQNNGV. The CDR3 here is CASRARGHSYNEQFF. In DNA form, the CDR3 reads TGTGCCAGCAGGGCAAGGGGACACTCCTACAATGAGCAGTTCTTC.

The chain uses TRBV11-2 and TRBJ2-2; perhaps TRBD1 as D (6 bases). Germline CDR1 and CDR2: SGHAT and FQNNGV. The CDR3 loop spans 15 amino acids. The ends were cut back, 3 bases at V and 1 base at J, with 9 bases in the middle. The CDR3 here is CASSLGTRNTGELFF. CDR3 bases: TGTGCCAGCAGCTTGGGGACAAGGAACACCGGGGAGCTGTTTTTT.

The rearrangement joins TRBV29-1 to TRBJ2-7, with 7 nucleotides matching TRBD2. V shed 7 bases and J 2 bases; nucleotides not matched to a gene: 5. CDR1 SQVTM and CDR2 ANQGSEA come from the germline V gene. The CDR3 has 12 residues. In DNA form, the CDR3 reads TGCAGCGCCGGCGGGAGCACCTACGAGCAGTACTTC. It yields the protein CSAGGSTYEQYF.

The CDR3 spells CASSPTVLGTGKGNEQFF. The CDR3 bases are TGTGCCAGCTCACCAACCGTCCTCGGGACAGGGAAAGGCAATGAGCAGTTCTTC. This chain joins TRBV18 and TRBJ2-1; 9 bases are a match to TRBD1. Germline V gene data show CDR1 as KGHSH and CDR2 as LQKENI. The CDR3 totals 18 residues. J lost 6 bases, V lost 2 bases, and 14 bases had no gene match.

The chain recombines TRBV7-2 with TRBJ1-6, with 7 bases aligning to TRBD1. V lost 1 base, J lost 9 bases, and 3 bases stayed unmatched. The CDR3 totals 14 residues. Germline lookup yields CDR1 SGHTA and CDR2 FQGNSA. The CDR3: CASSLGNRGSPLHF. CDR3 nucleotide sequence: TGTGCCAGCAGCTTAGGGAACAGGGGTTCACCCCTCCACTTT.

This clone was counted between two and nine times. The chain is built from TRBV20-1 and TRBJ1-2, with TRBD1 matching 10 bases. The CDR3 extends over 13 amino acids. The germline gives CDR1 DFQATT, CDR2 SNEGSKA (reference sequence). Germline trimming cut 3 bases from V and 8 bases from J; bases unmatched to any gene: 6. The CDR3 is CSASGTGVGGYTF. Written as DNA, the CDR3 is TGCAGTGCTAGTGGGACAGGGGTCGGCGGCTACACCTTC.

The rearrangement joins TRBV5-4 to TRBJ2-1; 14 bases align to TRBD2. This CDR3 contains 16 residues. The J segment lost 9 bases and the V segment lost 0 bases, leaving 5 bases of the junction unmatched. Germline loops: CDR1 SGHNT, CDR2 YYREEE (reference sequence). The CDR3 nucleotides are TGTGCCAGCAGCTTGGGACTAGCGGGAGGGCAGGGTGAGCAGTTCTTC. It codes for CASSLGLAGGQGEQFF.

The genes are TRBV10-2 and TRBJ1-1; 7 bases are shared with TRBD1. In germline, CDR1 is WSHSY, CDR2 SAAADI. The CDR3 runs 15 residues. Trimming at V came to 9 bases and at J to 1 base, leaving 11 bases not matched to a gene. CDR3 nucleotide sequence: TGCGCCAGTGGGATTCAGGGGGTGAAGAACACTGAAGCTTTCTTT. Its translation is CASGIQGVKNTEAFF.

The chain links TRBV6-2 or TRBV6-3 to TRBJ1-1; the D gene is possibly TRBD1 (6 bases). Germline V gene data show CDR1 as MNHEY and CDR2 as SVGEGT. The CDR3 loop spans 15 amino acids. The ends were cut back, 5 bases at V and 2 bases at J, with 15 bases in the middle. The CDR3 protein is CASSKSGTSNTEAFF. The CDR3 bases are TGTGCCAGCAGTAAATCCGGGACATCTAACACTGAAGCTTTCTTT.

The chain has TRBV5-4 and TRBJ2-5, with TRBD2 matching 10 bases. CDR3 length: 17 amino acids. With 0 bases clipped from V and 2 bases from J, the junction kept 7 bases outside the gene matches. Per germline, CDR1 SGHNT and CDR2 YYREEE (reference sequence). CDR3 coding DNA: TGTGCCAGCAGCTTGGACCCAGCGGGAGGGGGTCAAGAGACCCAGTACTTC. Translated: CASSLDPAGGGQETQYF.

This clone has only a few counts. The chain recombines TRBV5-6 with TRBJ2-7, with D possibly TRBD1 on 6 matching bases. Per germline, CDR1 SGHDT and CDR2 YYEEEE. V dropped 2 bases and J dropped 2 bases, with 8 bases sitting between them. The CDR3 is made up of 13 amino acids. Here the CDR3 DNA reads TGTGCCAGCAGCTTTCAGGGGACCTACGAGCAGTACTTC. It encodes CASSFQGTYEQYF.

The rearrangement uses TRBV12-3 or TRBV12-4 and TRBJ2-7; possibly TRBD1 for D (5 bases). There are 12 residues in the CDR3. The V gene lost 5 bases and the J gene lost 6 bases, with 11 bases spanning the gap. This CDR3 is CASSQAGPEQYF. In nucleotides, the CDR3 is TGTGCCAGCAGTCAGGCAGGGCCCGAGCAGTACTTC.

This clone was seen a single time. The chain links TRBV11-2 to TRBJ2-3; D is uncertain. From germline, CDR1 is SGHAT and CDR2 FQNNGV. V lost 0 bases and J lost 4, with 11 bases in between. There are 15 residues in the CDR3. This chain's CDR3 is CASSLDLGPADTQYF. Written as DNA, the CDR3 is TGTGCCAGCAGCTTAGACCTGGGCCCTGCAGATACGCAGTATTTT.